Following are 7 T cell receptor beta chains from one sample sequenced in a study of blood T cells in healthy people across ages. A J-beta primer mix and a sample-barcoded 5' primer were used in a second PCR of roughly 6 to 12 cycles. TCRdb passed the 5' RACE reads through MiXCR, listing each CDR3 protein once. The table shows about 670,000 distinct CDR3 sequences, with 52% occurring only once. Source material: blood. Receptors originate from a woman over 75 in good health.

This chain's CDR3 is CANKGPVVKTSGFGSYEQYF. DNA of the CDR3: TGTGCCAACAAAGGGCCGGTAGTAAAGACTAGCGGGTTTGGTTCCTACGAGCAGTACTTC. The chain carries TRBV28 and TRBJ2-7; 10 bases align to TRBD2. There are 20 residues in the CDR3. From germline, CDR1 is MDHEN and CDR2 SYDVKM. V lost 10 bases to trimming and J lost 1 base; unmatched junction nucleotides: 25.

The chain recombines TRBV20-1 with TRBJ1-1; TRBD1 matches 7 bases. Trimming took 3 bases from V and 1 from J; bases not matched to a gene: 8. Germline CDR1 is DFQATT and CDR2 is SNEGSKA (reference sequence). This CDR3 comprises 15 residues. The CDR3 DNA follows: TGCAGTGCTAGGAGGGCAGGGGGGGCGAACACTGAAGCTTTCTTT. Translated: CSARRAGGANTEAFF.

The chain uses TRBV3-1 and TRBJ2-1; 9 nucleotides align to TRBD1. Germline V gives CDR1 LGHDT, CDR2 YNNKEL (reference sequence). Unmatched junction bases numbered 6, after V lost 3 bases and J lost 3 bases. The length of the CDR3 is 16 residues. The CDR3 nucleotides read TGTGCCAGCAGCCAGACCGGGACAGGGCACTACAATGAGCAGTTCTTC. It is translated as CASSQTGTGHYNEQFF.

This chain uses TRBV4-2 with TRBJ2-3, with 9 nucleotides matching TRBD2. CDR1 is LGHNA and CDR2 is YNFKEQ in the germline V gene. The CDR3 has 19 amino acids. V gave up 7 bases and J gave up 2 bases; unmatched junction bases: 19. Here the CDR3 reads CASKYHERPTSGPTDTQYF. The CDR3 DNA sequence: TGTGCCAGCAAATACCATGAGCGACCGACTAGCGGACCCACAGATACGCAGTATTTT.

The table lists this clonotype with many counts. The gene calls are TRBV29-1 and TRBJ2-1, with TRBD1 as a possible D gene (5 bases). This CDR3 is built from 13 residues. CDR1 is SQVTM and CDR2 is ANQGSEA in the germline V gene. V was trimmed by 4 bases and J by 5 bases, leaving 12 bases between them. In DNA form, the CDR3 reads TGCAGCGTTGGGCGCAGGGCGAACAATGAGCAGTTCTTC. Protein: CSVGRRANNEQFF.

The chain employs TRBV28 and TRBJ2-6; D ambiguous. Deletions cut 6 bases from V and 0 bases from J, with 12 bases between. Germline V gene lookup returns CDR1 MDHEN and CDR2 SYDVKM. The CDR3 sequence is 16 residues long. In DNA form, the CDR3 reads TGTGCCAGCAGGGGTTGGGGAAGCTCTGGGGCCAACGTCCTGACTTTC. Encoded protein: CASRGWGSSGANVLTF.

Notes on this clonotype: Since a much larger clone is just one base distant, this may be a read error. V is TRBV7-9 and J is TRBJ2-5, with D possibly being TRBD2 (5 bases). Germline CDR1 SEHNR, CDR2 FQNEAQ (reference sequence). This CDR3 has 13 residues. V dropped 5 bases and J dropped 2 bases, with 9 bases sitting between them. CDR3 sequence: CASSPDLQETQYF. The CDR3 nucleotides read TGTGCCAGCAGCCCGGACTTACAAGAGACCCAGTACTTC.